This TCR beta chain was sequenced for a study of blood T cell repertoires in COVID-19 (dated by TCRdb to the early 2020s). Some background on the complete study: The collaborator samples originated in the United States, Italy and Spain and spanned the acute and convalescent phases of COVID-19. The material from the prospective study consisted of cDNA or gDNA derived from T cells, B-cell-depleted T cells, or PBMCs. Deeply sampled blood TCRbeta repertoires from subjects exposed to, actively infected with, or recovered from COVID-19 were included in the dataset. The repertoires were made available in a free public database intended to serve as a resource for research on the immune response to SARS-CoV-2. Samples were obtained from the ongoing ImmuneRACE study (first 160 participants) and from 950 to 1,500 subjects provided by 6 global collaborators. Sample metadata almost always included a de-identified subject ID, COVID-19 status, age in years and sex. Where available, HLA class I and class II types were obtained from metadata supplied by the sample provider rather than from assay-based typing. What the research found in general, with its limitations: The quantity of clinical and demographic metadata differed by source and by participant and was supplied without curation.

Of note for this clone: Its binding antigen is unknown. Qualities for individual bases were not recorded, and no much larger clone is one base off.

In the prospective study, participants were roughly 18 to 95 years old, resided in 25 or so geographic areas of the United States, and were enrolled through a virtual design. In the prospective study, cohorts were assigned on the basis of participant-reported clinical history obtained from a screening survey and a study questionnaire. ImmuneRACE Cohort 3 recovered participants were defined by two consecutive negative NP/OP PCR tests, healthcare professional clearance, or symptom resolution. In the prospective study, whole blood, serum and a nasopharyngeal or oropharyngeal swab were collected from each participant by mobile phlebotomists. Participants in the prospective study had the option to provide additional blood draws and questionnaires over a roughly two-month period. Prospective study blood samples were shipped either frozen or at room temperature before DNA extraction. TCRbeta CDR3 regions were amplified from genomic DNA by means of the immunoSEQ Assay, a bias-controlled multiplex PCR. The original methods were these. Nucleated cell counts per sample were estimated from amplification of reference gene primers within the assay. Sequence reads were collapsed and filtered to measure the absolute abundance of every unique TCRbeta CDR3 rearrangement. For each sample, productive Simpson clonality was calculated by taking the square root of Simpson's diversity index across productive rearrangements. TCRdb stores this immuneACCESS table with in-frame sequences only. Part of the clones is absent; in the studies checked, under half of the shortfall reflects unresolved V genes, and no reason is known for the rest. V and J calls and clone size come straight from that table; D and trimming were deduced from the DNA. The table for this sample lists about 410,000 clones; 90% of them were counted only once. The ten largest clonotypes hold more than 0.55% of the sample.

This clonotype was sampled from a man aged 18 to 29 who had recovered from COVID-19. Sequencing used PBMCs or T cells enriched from blood (not recorded which).

The CDR3 region has the sequence CASSYSNFRLSPGGGYTF. The DNA is TGTGCCAGCAGTTACTCGAACTTCCGGCTAAGCCCGGGTGGTGGCTACACCTTC. The chain was built from TRBV6-2 or TRBV6-3 and TRBJ1-2; no D gene call is confident. Cut back by 0 bases and 7 bases, the V and J ends lie 24 bases apart. The cysteine opens and the phenylalanine closes a CDR3 of 18 amino acids. The read is trimmed to its CDR3 DNA, 54 bases read in frame from base 1. CDR1 MNHEY and CDR2 SVGEGT are derived from the germline V gene.